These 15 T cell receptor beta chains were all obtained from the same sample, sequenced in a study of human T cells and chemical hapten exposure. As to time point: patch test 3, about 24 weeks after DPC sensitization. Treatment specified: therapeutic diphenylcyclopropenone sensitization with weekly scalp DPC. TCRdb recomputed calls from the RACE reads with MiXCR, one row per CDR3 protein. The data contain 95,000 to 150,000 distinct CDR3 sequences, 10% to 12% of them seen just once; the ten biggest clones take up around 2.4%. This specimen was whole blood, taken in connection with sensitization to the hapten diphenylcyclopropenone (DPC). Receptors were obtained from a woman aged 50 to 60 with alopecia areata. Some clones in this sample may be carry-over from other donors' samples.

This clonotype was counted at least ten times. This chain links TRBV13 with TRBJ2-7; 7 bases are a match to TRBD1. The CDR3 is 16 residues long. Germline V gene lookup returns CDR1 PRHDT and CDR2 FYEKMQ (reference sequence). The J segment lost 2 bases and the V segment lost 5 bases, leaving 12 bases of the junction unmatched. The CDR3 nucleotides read TGTGCCAGCAGCCTTAGGAGGACAGGTCCTACCTACGAGCAGTACTTC. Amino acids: CASSLRRTGPTYEQYF.

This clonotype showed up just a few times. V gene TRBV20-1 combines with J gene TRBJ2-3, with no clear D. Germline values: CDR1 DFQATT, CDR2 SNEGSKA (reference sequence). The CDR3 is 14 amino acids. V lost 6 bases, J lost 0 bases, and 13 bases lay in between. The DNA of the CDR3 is TGCAGTGCCCAATTCTCCGCTAGCACAGATACGCAGTATTTT. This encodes CSAQFSASTDTQYF.

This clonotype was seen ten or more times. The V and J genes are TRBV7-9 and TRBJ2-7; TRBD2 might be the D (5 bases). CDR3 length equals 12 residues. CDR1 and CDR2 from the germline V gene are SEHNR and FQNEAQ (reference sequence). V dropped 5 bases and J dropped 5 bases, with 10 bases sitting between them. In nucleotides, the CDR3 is TGTGCCAGCAGCCGAGACGGGAACGAGCAGTACTTC. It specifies CASSRDGNEQYF.

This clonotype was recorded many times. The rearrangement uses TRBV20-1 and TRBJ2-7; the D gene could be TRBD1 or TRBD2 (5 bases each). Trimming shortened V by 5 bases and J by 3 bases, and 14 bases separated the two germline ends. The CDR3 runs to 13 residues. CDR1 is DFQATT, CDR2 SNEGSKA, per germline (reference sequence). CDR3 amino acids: CSAHRTGRYEQYF. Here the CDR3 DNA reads TGCAGTGCTCACAGGACTGGCCGCTACGAGCAGTACTTC.

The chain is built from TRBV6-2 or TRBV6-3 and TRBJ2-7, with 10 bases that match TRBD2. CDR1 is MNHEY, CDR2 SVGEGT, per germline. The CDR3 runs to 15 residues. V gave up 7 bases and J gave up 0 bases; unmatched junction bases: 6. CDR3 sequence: CASNPGTSDSYEQYF. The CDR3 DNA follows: TGTGCCAGCAACCCCGGGACTAGCGACTCCTACGAGCAGTACTTC.

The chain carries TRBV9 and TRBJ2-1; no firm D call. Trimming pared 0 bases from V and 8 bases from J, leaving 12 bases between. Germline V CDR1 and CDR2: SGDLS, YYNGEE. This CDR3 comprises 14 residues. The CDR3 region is CASSVDVGYDEQFF. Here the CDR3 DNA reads TGTGCCAGCAGCGTAGATGTAGGGTACGATGAGCAGTTCTTC.

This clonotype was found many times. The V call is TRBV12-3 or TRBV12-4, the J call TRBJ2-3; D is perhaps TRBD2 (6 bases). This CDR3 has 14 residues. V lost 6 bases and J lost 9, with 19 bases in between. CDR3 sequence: CASSSPGGSSTQYF. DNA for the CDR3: TGTGCCAGCAGCTCCCCTGGAGGGTCTTCGACGCAGTATTTT.

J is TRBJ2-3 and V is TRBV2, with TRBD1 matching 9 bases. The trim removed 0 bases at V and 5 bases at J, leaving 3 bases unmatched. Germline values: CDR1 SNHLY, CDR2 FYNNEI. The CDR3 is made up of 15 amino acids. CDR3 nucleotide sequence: TGTGCCAGCAGTGAAGCCGGACAGGGGATAGATACGCAGTATTTT. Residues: CASSEAGQGIDTQYF.

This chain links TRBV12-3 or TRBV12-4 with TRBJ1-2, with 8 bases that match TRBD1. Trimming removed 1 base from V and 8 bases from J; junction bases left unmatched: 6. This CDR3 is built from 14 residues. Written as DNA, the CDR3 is TGTGCCAGCAGTTTAGTCGGGGACAGGCTCGGCTACACCTTC. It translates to CASSLVGDRLGYTF.

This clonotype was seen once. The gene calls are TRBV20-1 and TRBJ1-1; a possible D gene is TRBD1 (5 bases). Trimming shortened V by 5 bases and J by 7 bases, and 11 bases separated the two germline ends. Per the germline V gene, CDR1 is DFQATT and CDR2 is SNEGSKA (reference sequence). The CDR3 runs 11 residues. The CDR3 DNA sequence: TGCAGTGCTTCCGGGGACGGTGAAGCTTTCTTT. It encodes CSASGDGEAFF.

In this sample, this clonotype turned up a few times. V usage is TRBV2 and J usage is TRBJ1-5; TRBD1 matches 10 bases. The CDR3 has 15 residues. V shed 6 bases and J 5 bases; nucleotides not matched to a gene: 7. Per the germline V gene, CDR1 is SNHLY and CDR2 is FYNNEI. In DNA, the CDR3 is TGTGCCAGCAGCGATCGGACAGGGGGAGATCAGCCCCAGCATTTT. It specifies CASSDRTGGDQPQHF.

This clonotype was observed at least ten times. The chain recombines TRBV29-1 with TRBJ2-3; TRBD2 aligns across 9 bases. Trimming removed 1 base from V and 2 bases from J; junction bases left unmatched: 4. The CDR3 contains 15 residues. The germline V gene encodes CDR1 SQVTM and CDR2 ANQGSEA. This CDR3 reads CSVEGGGAVTDTQYF. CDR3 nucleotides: TGCAGCGTTGAAGGCGGGGGGGCCGTCACAGATACGCAGTATTTT.

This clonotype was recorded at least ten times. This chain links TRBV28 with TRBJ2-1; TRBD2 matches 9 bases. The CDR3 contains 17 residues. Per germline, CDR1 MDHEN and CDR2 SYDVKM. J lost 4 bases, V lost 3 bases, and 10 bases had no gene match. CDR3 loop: CASSLGGGLAIYNEQFF. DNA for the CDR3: TGTGCCAGCAGTTTGGGGGGGGGACTAGCCATTTACAATGAGCAGTTCTTC.

The CDR3 DNA is TGCGCCAGCAGCCAAGACGGAGGCAGCGGCATTCAGCCCCAGCATTTT. Translated, it gives CASSQDGGSGIQPQHF. This chain joins TRBV4-3 and TRBJ1-5; no firm D call. Trimming removed 0 bases at V and 6 bases at J, with 15 bases between. The CDR3 extends over 16 amino acids. Germline V gives CDR1 LGHNA, CDR2 YSLEER.

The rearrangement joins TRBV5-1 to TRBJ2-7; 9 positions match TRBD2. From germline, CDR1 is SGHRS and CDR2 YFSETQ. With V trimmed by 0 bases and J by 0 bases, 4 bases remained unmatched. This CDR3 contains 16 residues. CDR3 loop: CASSLDSGGSSYEQYF. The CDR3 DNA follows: TGCGCCAGCAGCTTGGATAGCGGGGGAAGCTCCTACGAGCAGTACTTC. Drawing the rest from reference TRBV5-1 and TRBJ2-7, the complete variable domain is KAGVTQTPRYLIKTRGQQVTLSCSPISGHRSVSWYQQTPGQGLQFLFEYFSETQRNKGNFPGRFSGRQFSNSRSEMNVSTLELGDSALYLCASSLDSGGSSYEQYFGPGTRLTVT.